The 23 T cell receptor beta chains below were found in one sample sequenced in a study of cytomegalovirus exposure and HLA in healthy donors. PCR amplification relied on 60 Vbeta primers (plus 13 Jbeta primers). Clones were read by immunoSEQ multiplex PCR, and TCRdb kept only the in-frame ones, dropping some. Of around 150,000 clones listed, roughly 73% are singletons. The specimen was PBMCs. These receptors came from a woman in her forties in good health and CMV-seropositive.

The chain employs TRBV2 and TRBJ2-3, with 8 positions matching TRBD1. The germline CDR1 and CDR2 sequences are SNHLY and FYNNEI. After removal of 5 bases from V and 6 bases from J, the junction contained 10 bases not matched to a gene. The CDR3 runs 15 residues. Here the CDR3 DNA reads TGTGCCAGCAGTAGCAACGGACAGGGCTACGATACGCAGTATTTT. It yields the protein CASSSNGQGYDTQYF.

V is TRBV28 and J is TRBJ2-5, with D tentatively TRBD1 (5 bases). Trimming took off 1 base at V and 2 bases at J, with 8 bases between the two ends. This CDR3 has 14 amino acids. Germline CDR1 reads MDHEN; CDR2 reads SYDVKM. Written as DNA, the CDR3 is TGTGCCAGCAGTTTATTTACAGGACAAGAGACCCAGTACTTC. Translating it yields CASSLFTGQETQYF.

This clone was counted once. This chain uses TRBV28 with TRBJ1-3; D is possibly TRBD1 (5 bases). This CDR3 region has 12 residues. Germline CDR1 is MDHEN and CDR2 is SYDVKM. CDR3 region: CGTRSSGNTIYF. CDR3 sequence (DNA): TGTGGGACACGATCTTCTGGAAACACCATATATTTT.

The V call is TRBV5-1, the J call TRBJ2-1; 10 bases match TRBD2. With V trimmed by 2 bases and J by 5 bases, 7 bases remained unmatched. Germline lookup yields CDR1 SGHRS and CDR2 YFSETQ. The CDR3 runs 16 residues. The CDR3 sequence: CASSLRASGSHNEQFF. The CDR3 nucleotides are TGCGCCAGCAGCTTAAGGGCTAGCGGGAGTCACAATGAGCAGTTCTTC.

The rearrangement links TRBV11-2 to TRBJ2-3, with D possibly being TRBD2 (5 bases). The CDR3 has 15 residues. Per the germline V gene, CDR1 is SGHAT and CDR2 is FQNNGV. V lost 3 bases and J lost 4, with 14 bases in between. The CDR3 DNA follows: TGTGCCAGCAGCTTGGGGTCGGGGTTGCCAGATACGCAGTATTTT. Protein product: CASSLGSGLPDTQYF.

The CDR3 sequence is CASTARTRNQPQHF. CDR3 bases: TGTGCCAGCACTGCCAGGACAAGGAATCAGCCCCAGCATTTT. The V call is TRBV28, the J call TRBJ1-5, with D possibly being TRBD1 (5 bases). The V and J ends lost 7 bases and 4 bases respectively, with 14 bases between them. The CDR3 is 14 residues long. Germline CDR1 MDHEN, CDR2 SYDVKM.

The chain uses TRBV29-1 and TRBJ2-1, with a tentative D call TRBD1 (5 bases). CDR3 length equals 13 residues. Germline values: CDR1 SQVTM, CDR2 ANQGSEA. V lost 8 bases, J lost 2 bases, and 13 bases lay in between. The CDR3 bases are TGCAGCTTCCAACAGGCCACCTACAATGAGCAGTTCTTC. This sequence encodes CSFQQATYNEQFF.

This rearrangement joins TRBV10-2 to TRBJ2-7; 10 nucleotides agree with TRBD2. Germline V gene sequence: CDR1 WSHSY, CDR2 SAAADI. Unmatched junction bases numbered 14, after V lost 4 bases and J lost 2 bases. The CDR3 contains 18 residues. In DNA, the CDR3 is TGCGCCAGCAGTGGTCGGGCTAGCGGGAGTAGTGCGGCCTACGAGCAGTACTTC. Encoded protein: CASSGRASGSSAAYEQYF.

CDR3 coding DNA: TGTGCCAGCAGCCCACAGGGGGCCTTTGTGAACACTGAAGCTTTCTTT. This codes for CASSPQGAFVNTEAFF. This chain joins TRBV7-3 and TRBJ1-1; 9 nucleotides agree with TRBD1. The germline gives CDR1 SGHTA, CDR2 FQGTGA. After removal of 5 bases from V and 0 bases from J, the junction contained 7 bases not matched to a gene. The CDR3 extends over 16 amino acids.

This clone showed up just once. V usage is TRBV9 and J usage is TRBJ2-5; D uncertain. Trimming cost V 0 bases and J 0 bases, with 6 bases left between them. Germline V gene lookup returns CDR1 SGDLS and CDR2 YYNGEE. The CDR3 loop spans 14 amino acids. The CDR3 nucleotides are TGTGCCAGCAGCGTAGCAGTTAACCAAGAGACCCAGTACTTC. Its translation: CASSVAVNQETQYF. Using reference TRBV9 and TRBJ2-5 for the parts outside the CDR3, the full variable domain is DSGVTQTPKHLITATGQRVTLRCSPRSGDLSVYWYQQSLDQGLQFLIQYYNGEERAKGNILERFSAQQFPDLHSELNLSSLELGDSALYFCASSVAVNQETQYFGPGTRLLVL.

V usage is TRBV7-6 and J usage is TRBJ2-5, with D possibly matching TRBD1 (6 bases). The J call may not be correct, given that the DNA end is closer to TRBJ2-7. The CDR3 length is 13 residues. Germline CDR1 reads SGHVS; CDR2 reads FNYEAQ. This chain's CDR3 is CASSSRQVDEQYF. In DNA form, the CDR3 reads TGTGCCAGCAGCTCCCGACAGGTCGACGAGCAGTACTTC.

About this clone: The junction shows a germline mismatch at one end, possibly a read error. This chain connects TRBV6-1 to TRBJ1-5; 9 bases map to TRBD1. The CDR3 spans 15 residues. CDR1 is MNHNS and CDR2 is SASEGT in the germline V gene. CDR3 coding DNA: TGTGCCAGCAGTGGGACAGGGGCGAGCAATCGGCCCCAGCATTTT. Translation gives CASSGTGASNRPQHF.

The chain uses TRBV19 and TRBJ2-1; D call uncertain. This CDR3 spans 12 amino acids. Germline-derived CDR1 and CDR2 are LNHDA and SQIVND (reference sequence). Trimming removed 4 bases from V and 8 bases from J, with 9 bases in between. CDR3 bases: TGTGCCAGTAGTACCCTAGGTTATGAGCAGTTCTTC. This codes for CASSTLGYEQFF. The entire variable domain, with the rest obtained from reference TRBV19 and TRBJ2-1, is as follows: DGGITQSPKYLFRKEGQNVTLSCEQNLNHDAMYWYRQDPGQGLRLIYYSQIVNDFQKGDIAEGYSVSREKKESFPLTVTSAQKNPTAFYLCASSTLGYEQFFGPGTRLTVL.

This clone was found a few times. The V and J genes are TRBV25-1 and TRBJ2-3; 7 nucleotides align to TRBD2. CDR1 and CDR2 (germline): MGHDK, SYGVNS. V lost 8 bases and J lost 1; bases outside the gene matches: 12. The CDR3 consists of 16 residues. The CDR3 is CASAPPTGGGTDTQYF. In nucleotides, the CDR3 is TGTGCCAGCGCACCCCCAACGGGGGGAGGCACAGATACGCAGTATTTT.

V gene TRBV7-9 combines with J gene TRBJ2-5, with D possibly matching TRBD2 (7 bases). The germline V gene has CDR1 SEHNR and CDR2 FQNEAQ (reference sequence). Trimming cost V 4 bases and J 5 bases, with 11 bases left between them. This CDR3 has 13 residues. CDR3 protein: CASSWGGEETQYF. The CDR3, as DNA: TGTGCCAGCAGCTGGGGGGGCGAGGAGACCCAGTACTTC.

This chain connects TRBV6-5 to TRBJ1-5, with a weak D call TRBD1 (6 bases). This CDR3 is 13 amino acids long. Trimming left V 8 bases short and J 4 bases short, with 12 bases between. Germline loops: CDR1 MNHEY, CDR2 SVGAGI. CDR3 loop: CASRTGLNQPQHF. Written as DNA, the CDR3 is TGTGCCAGCCGTACAGGGCTGAATCAGCCCCAGCATTTT.

This rearrangement joins TRBV9 to TRBJ1-1; D is perhaps TRBD1 (6 bases). CDR1 and CDR2 from the germline V gene are SGDLS and YYNGEE. The CDR3 loop spans 13 amino acids. V lost 7 bases and J lost 4, with 14 bases in between. The CDR3 DNA is TGTGCCAGCGGCCCCGGACAGTTCACTGAAGCTTTCTTT. Translating it yields CASGPGQFTEAFF.

The gene calls are TRBV11-2 and TRBJ1-1, with 7 positions matching TRBD1. V was clipped by 5 bases and J by 4 bases; unmatched bases: 10. CDR1 SGHAT and CDR2 FQNNGV come from the germline V gene. The CDR3 has 15 amino acids. The CDR3 nucleotides read TGTGCCAGCAGCCCGAGGACAGGATCGGGCACTGAAGCTTTCTTT. It encodes CASSPRTGSGTEAFF.

This clone was picked up one time. The genes are TRBV2 and TRBJ2-2; 7 nucleotides agree with TRBD1. The CDR3 length is 15 residues. Germline CDR1 and CDR2: SNHLY and FYNNEI. J gave up 6 bases and V 6 bases, and 10 bases lay outside the gene matches. Here the CDR3 reads CASRGTVLPSGELFF. The CDR3 bases are TGTGCCAGCAGGGGGACAGTCCTACCTTCCGGGGAGCTGTTTTTT.

The chain employs TRBV7-2 and TRBJ1-1; possibly TRBD1 for D (5 bases). CDR1 and CDR2 (germline): SGHTA, FQGNSA. Trimming removed 6 bases at V and 6 bases at J, with 14 bases between. The CDR3 sequence is 13 residues long. DNA for the CDR3: TGTGCCAGCAGAATATTGGGGCGCCCTGAAGCTTTCTTT. This codes for CASRILGRPEAFF.

The genes are TRBV9 and TRBJ2-7, with D possibly TRBD1 on 5 matching bases. Germline CDR1 SGDLS, CDR2 YYNGEE. The CDR3 extends over 13 amino acids. Trimming cost V 2 bases and J 6 bases, with 12 bases left between them. CDR3 sequence (DNA): TGTGCCAGCAGCGTCCAACAGGCTGGCGAGCAGTACTTC. Its translation: CASSVQQAGEQYF.

This clone was counted only a few times. The genes are TRBV29-1 and TRBJ2-2; D may be TRBD1 (5 bases). The CDR3 is 13 amino acids. V lost 6 bases and J 1 base, leaving 9 bases between the germline ends. Germline CDR1 SQVTM, CDR2 ANQGSEA. CDR3 protein: CSVVTGNTGELFF. DNA of the CDR3: TGCAGCGTGGTCACAGGGAACACCGGGGAGCTGTTTTTT.

The genes are TRBV28 and TRBJ2-2, with TRBD1 identical over 8 bases. Germline assignment: CDR1 MDHEN and CDR2 SYDVKM. The CDR3 runs 14 residues. V was pared by 3 bases and J by 4 bases, with 1 base of the junction left unmatched. CDR3 protein: CASSFQGATGELFF. The CDR3 bases are TGTGCCAGCAGTTTTCAGGGGGCCACCGGGGAGCTGTTTTTT.